In this sample, the clone carrying this T cell receptor (beta chain) turned up a few times. Time point here: newly diagnosed GD, antithyroid drugs for less than 3 months. With RNA extracted from PBMCs as input, the TCR library was made. Construction of TCR beta libraries relied on iRepertoire HTBI primers and on Arm-PCR targeting CDR3 regions. TCRdb redid the calling of the multiplex PCR reads with MiXCR, one entry per CDR3 protein. The table lists hundreds of thousands of distinct CDR3 sequences, about 16% of them singletons. V was cut by 5 bases and J by 0 bases, with 11 bases left in between. The CDR3 extends over 16 amino acids. Germline V lookup: CDR1 MNHNS, CDR2 SASEGT. This sample was included in a study of regulatory T cells in long-lasting Graves disease. This sample was shared with a second study, whose subject was T cells in Graves' hyperthyroidism and ophthalmopathy. From that study: With the HTBI primer set, the TCR CDR3 went through a first round of RT-PCR. In the blood, most expanded thyroid clonotypes above 0.001 appeared as well.

The J gene is TRBJ1-6, the V gene TRBV6-1; D is ambiguous. This receptor was taken from a woman under 40 with Graves disease. The material sequenced was peripheral blood mononuclear cells (PBMCs), taken at new diagnosis, from a patient treated with antithyroid drugs. In DNA, the CDR3 is TGTGCCAGCAGTCTCCGGATGGGCTCCTATAATTCACCCCTCCACTTT. This gives the protein CASSLRMGSYNSPLHF.